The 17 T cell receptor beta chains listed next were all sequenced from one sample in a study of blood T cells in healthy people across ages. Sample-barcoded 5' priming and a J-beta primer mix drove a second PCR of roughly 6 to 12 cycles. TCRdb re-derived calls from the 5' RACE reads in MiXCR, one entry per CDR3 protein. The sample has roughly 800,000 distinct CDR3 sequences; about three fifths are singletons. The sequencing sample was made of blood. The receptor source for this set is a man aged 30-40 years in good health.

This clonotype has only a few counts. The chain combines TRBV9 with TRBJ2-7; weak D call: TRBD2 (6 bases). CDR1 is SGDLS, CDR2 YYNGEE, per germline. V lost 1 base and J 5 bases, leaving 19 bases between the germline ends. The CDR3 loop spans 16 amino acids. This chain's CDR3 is CASSVFGNSGSDEQYF. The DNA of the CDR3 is TGTGCCAGCAGCGTATTCGGAAACAGCGGGTCGGACGAGCAGTACTTC.

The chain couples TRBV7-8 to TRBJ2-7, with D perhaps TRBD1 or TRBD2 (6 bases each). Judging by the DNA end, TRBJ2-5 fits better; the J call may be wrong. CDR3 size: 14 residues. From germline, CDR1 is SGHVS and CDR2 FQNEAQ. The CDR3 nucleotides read TGTGCCAGCAGCGACGGGGGCAGCAAAGAGACCCAGTACTTC. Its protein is CASSDGGSKETQYF.

CDR3: CSARTETYEQYF. CDR3 coding DNA: TGCAGTGCGAGGACTGAGACTTACGAGCAGTACTTC. This chain joins TRBV20-1 and TRBJ2-4, with D possibly TRBD2 on 5 matching bases. The DNA end lines up better with TRBJ2-7; the J call may be wrong. Germline CDR1 and CDR2: DFQATT and SNEGSKA (reference sequence). The CDR3 totals 12 residues.

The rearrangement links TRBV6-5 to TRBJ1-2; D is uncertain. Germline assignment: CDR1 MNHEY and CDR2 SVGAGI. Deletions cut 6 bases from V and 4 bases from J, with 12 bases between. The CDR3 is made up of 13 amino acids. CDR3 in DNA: TGTGCCAGCAGGAGTACTGAGGCCTATGGCTACACCTTC. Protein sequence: CASRSTEAYGYTF.

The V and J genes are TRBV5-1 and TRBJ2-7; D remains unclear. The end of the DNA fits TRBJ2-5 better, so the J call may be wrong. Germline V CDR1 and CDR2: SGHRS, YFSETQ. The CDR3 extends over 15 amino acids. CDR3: CASSLEAHWGETQYF. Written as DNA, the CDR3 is TGCGCCAGCAGCTTGGAAGCCCACTGGGGAGAGACCCAGTACTTC.

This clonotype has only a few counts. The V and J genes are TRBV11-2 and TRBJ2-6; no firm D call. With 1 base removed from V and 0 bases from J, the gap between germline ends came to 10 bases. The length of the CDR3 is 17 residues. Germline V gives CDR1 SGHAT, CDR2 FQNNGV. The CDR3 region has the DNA TGTGCCAGCAGCTTAGCCAGCACCCCCTCTGGGGCCAACGTCCTGACTTTC. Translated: CASSLASTPSGANVLTF.

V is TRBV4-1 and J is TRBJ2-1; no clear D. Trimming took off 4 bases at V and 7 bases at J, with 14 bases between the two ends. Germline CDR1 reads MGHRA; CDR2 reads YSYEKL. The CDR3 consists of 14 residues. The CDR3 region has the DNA TGCGCCAGCAGCCCGGCCGACGAAAGGAATGAGCAGTTCTTC. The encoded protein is CASSPADERNEQFF.

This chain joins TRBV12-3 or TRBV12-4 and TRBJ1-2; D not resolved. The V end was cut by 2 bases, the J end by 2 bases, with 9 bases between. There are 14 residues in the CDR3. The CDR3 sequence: CASSLSARNYGYTF. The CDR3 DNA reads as TGTGCCAGCAGTTTAAGTGCCAGAAACTATGGCTACACCTTC.

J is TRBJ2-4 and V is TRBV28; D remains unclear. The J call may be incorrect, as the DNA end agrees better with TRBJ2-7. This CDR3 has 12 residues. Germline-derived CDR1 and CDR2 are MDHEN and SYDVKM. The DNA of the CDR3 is TGTGCCAGCAGTTCCCAGTGGTGCGAGCAGTACTTC. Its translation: CASSSQWCEQYF.

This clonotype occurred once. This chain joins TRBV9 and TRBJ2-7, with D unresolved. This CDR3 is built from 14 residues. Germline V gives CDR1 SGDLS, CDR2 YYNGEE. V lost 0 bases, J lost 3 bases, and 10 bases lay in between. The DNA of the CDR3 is TGTGCCAGCAGCGTAGCTTATTCGGACTACGAGCAGTACTTC. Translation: CASSVAYSDYEQYF.

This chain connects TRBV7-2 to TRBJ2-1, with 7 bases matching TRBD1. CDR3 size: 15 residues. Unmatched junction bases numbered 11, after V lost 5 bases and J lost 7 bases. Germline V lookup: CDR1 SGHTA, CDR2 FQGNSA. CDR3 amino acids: CASSNRQGEVNEQFF. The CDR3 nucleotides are TGTGCCAGCAGCAATCGACAGGGTGAAGTTAATGAGCAGTTCTTC.

The CDR3 reads CATSTATGGARWTYEQYF. In DNA, the CDR3 is TGTGCCACCAGCACCGCGACGGGGGGCGCGCGGTGGACCTACGAGCAGTACTTC. V usage is TRBV15 and J usage is TRBJ2-4; possibly TRBD2 for D (7 bases). The better agreement between TRBJ2-7 and the DNA end casts doubt on the J call. Germline-derived CDR1 and CDR2 are LNHNV and YYDKDF (reference sequence). This CDR3 is 18 amino acids long.

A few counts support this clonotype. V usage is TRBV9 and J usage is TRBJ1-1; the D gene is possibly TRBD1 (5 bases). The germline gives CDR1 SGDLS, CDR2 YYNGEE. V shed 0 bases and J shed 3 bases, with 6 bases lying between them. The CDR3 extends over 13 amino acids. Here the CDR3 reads CASSVEGYTEAFF. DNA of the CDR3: TGTGCCAGCAGCGTAGAGGGGTACACTGAAGCTTTCTTT.

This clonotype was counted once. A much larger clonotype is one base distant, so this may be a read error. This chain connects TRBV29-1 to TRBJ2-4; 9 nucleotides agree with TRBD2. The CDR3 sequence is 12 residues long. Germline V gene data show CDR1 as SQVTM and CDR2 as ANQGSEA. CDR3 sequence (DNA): TGCGGCGCATTAGCGGGAGAGGACATTCAGTACTTC. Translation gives CGALAGEDIQYF.

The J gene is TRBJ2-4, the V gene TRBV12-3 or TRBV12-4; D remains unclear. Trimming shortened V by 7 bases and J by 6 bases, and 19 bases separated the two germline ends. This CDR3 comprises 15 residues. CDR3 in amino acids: CASTEQAGVGNIQYF. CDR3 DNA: TGTGCCAGCACCGAGCAGGCTGGCGTGGGAAACATTCAGTACTTC.

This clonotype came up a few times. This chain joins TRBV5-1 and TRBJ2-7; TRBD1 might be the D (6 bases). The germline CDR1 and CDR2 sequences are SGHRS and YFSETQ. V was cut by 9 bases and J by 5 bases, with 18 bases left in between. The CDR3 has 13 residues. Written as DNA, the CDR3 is TGCGCCACTTCGTTTCAGGGGCTCGACGAGCAGTACTTC. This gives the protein CATSFQGLDEQYF.

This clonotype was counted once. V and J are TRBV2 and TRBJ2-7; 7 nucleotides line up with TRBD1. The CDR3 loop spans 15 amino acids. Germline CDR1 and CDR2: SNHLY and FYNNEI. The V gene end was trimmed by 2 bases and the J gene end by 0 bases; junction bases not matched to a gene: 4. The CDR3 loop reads CASSERGLSSYEQYF. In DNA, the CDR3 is TGTGCCAGCAGTGAAAGGGGGCTCTCCTCCTACGAGCAGTACTTC.